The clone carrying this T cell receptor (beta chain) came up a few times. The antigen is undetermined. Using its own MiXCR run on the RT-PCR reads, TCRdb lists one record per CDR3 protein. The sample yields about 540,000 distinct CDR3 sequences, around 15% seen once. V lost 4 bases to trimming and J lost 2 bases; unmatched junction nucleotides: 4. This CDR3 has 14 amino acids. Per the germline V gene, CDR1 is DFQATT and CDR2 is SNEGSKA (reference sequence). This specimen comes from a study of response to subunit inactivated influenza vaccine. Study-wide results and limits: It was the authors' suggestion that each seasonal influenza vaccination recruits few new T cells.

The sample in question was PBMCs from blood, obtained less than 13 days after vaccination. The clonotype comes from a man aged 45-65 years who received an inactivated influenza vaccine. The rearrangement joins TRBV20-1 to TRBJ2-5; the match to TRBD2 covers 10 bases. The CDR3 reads CSATGLAEQETQYF. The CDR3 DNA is TGCAGTGCTACAGGACTAGCGGAACAAGAGACCCAGTACTTC.